The clone carrying this T cell receptor beta chain was seen many times. Its matching antigen is unknown. Unique molecular identifiers were incorporated into the prepared TCRbeta library. Via MiXCR, TCRdb re-called the PCR reads, giving one row per CDR3 protein. The sample lists 5,500 to 8,500 distinct CDR3 sequences, under 7% seen once, with roughly 23% in the top ten. The data derive from a study of T-cell reconstitution after alpha-beta-depleted transplantation in children. Whole-study findings and limits: Roughly two months post-transplant, alpha-beta T cells reportedly originated from several hundred graft clones that had expanded.

CDR3 length: 11 residues. Trimming took 3 bases from V and 7 from J, leaving 4 bases between them. Germline CDR1 reads MNHNS; CDR2 reads SASEGT. The TCR was taken from a child younger than two who had a stem cell transplant for acute myeloid leukemia, so the T cells may come from the graft donor. The specimen comprised PBMCs, mostly from graft donor cells, sampled 180 days after TCRalphabeta/CD19-depleted stem cell transplant. The chain has TRBV6-1 and TRBJ1-5; unclear D gene. In DNA, the CDR3 is TGTGCCAGCAGTGAGGACCAGCCCCAGCATTTT. This encodes CASSEDQPQHF.